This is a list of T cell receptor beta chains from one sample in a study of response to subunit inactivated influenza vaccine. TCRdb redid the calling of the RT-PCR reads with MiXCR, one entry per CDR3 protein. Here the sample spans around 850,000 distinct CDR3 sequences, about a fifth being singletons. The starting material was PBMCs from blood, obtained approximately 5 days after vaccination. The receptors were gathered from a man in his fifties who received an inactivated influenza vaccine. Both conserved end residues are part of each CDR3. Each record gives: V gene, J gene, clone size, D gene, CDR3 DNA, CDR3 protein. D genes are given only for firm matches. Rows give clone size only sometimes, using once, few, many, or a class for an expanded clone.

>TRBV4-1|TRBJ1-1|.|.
TGCGCCAGCAGCCAAACGGGACTAAGGAACACTGAAGCTTTCTTT
CASSQTGLRNTEAFF
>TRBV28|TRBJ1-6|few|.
TGTGCCAGCAGAGGACAGTCGAGAAATTCACCCCTCCACTTT
CASRGQSRNSPLHF
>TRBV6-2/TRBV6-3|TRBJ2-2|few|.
TGTGCCAGCGCCTGGTCGAACACCGGGGAGCTGTTTTTT
CASAWSNTGELFF
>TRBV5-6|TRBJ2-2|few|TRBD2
TGTGCCAGCAGCTTCGGGACTAGGATCACCGGGGAGCTGTTTTTT
CASSFGTRITGELFF
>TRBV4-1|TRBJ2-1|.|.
TGCGCCAGCAGCCAAAGTTGGAGGGGTTACAATGAGCAGTTCTTC
CASSQSWRGYNEQFF
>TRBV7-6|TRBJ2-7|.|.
TGTGCCAGCAGCTTATCCGGCCTCCCCTACGAGCAGTACTTC
CASSLSGLPYEQYF
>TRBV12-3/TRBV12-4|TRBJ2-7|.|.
TGTGCCAGCAGTTTAGCGCTTTGGGCTAGCGTCTTCACCTACGAGCAGTACTTC
CASSLALWASVFTYEQYF
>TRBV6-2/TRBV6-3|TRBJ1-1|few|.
TGTGCCAGCAGTTACGCCTCCCAGAGGACTGAAGCTTTCTTT
CASSYASQRTEAFF
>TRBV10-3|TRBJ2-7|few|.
TGTGCCACGTCACGGCTTTCCAGCTCCTACGAGCAGTACTTC
CATSRLSSSYEQYF
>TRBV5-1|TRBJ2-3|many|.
TGCGCCAGCAGCCTAGATTTAGCGCCGGGCACAGATACGCAGTATTTT
CASSLDLAPGTDTQYF
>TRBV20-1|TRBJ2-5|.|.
TGCAGTGCTGCTTGGCAGCAAGAGACCCAGTACTTC
CSAAWQQETQYF
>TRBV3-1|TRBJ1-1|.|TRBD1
TGTGCCAGCAGCCAACCCGACAGGGGATCGGAAGCTTTCTTT
CASSQPDRGSEAFF
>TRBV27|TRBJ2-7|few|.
TGTGCCAGCAGTTACTCCTTGCAGGGCGCCTACGAGCAGTACTTC
CASSYSLQGAYEQYF
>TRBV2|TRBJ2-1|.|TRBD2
TGTGCCAGCGGGACTAGCGGGATCTATGAGCAGTTCTTC
CASGTSGIYEQFF
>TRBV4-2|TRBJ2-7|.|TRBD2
TGTGCCAGCAGCCATACAGGACTAGCGGGATCAAGGTACGAGCAGTACTTC
CASSHTGLAGSRYEQYF
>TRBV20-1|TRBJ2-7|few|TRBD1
TGCAGTGCTTATACAGGGGGGTACGAGCAGTACTTC
CSAYTGGYEQYF
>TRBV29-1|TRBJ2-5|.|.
TGCAGCGCCCGCGAGGACTACCAAGAGACCCAGTACTTC
CSAREDYQETQYF
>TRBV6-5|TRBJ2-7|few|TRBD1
TGTGCCAGCAGTTGGACAGGGGGGGACGGCGAGCAGTACTTC
CASSWTGGDGEQYF
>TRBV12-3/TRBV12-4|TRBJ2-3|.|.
TGTGCCAGCACCGTCAACTGGGGCCGGACAGATACGCAGTATTTT
CASTVNWGRTDTQYF
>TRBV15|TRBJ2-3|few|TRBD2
TGTGCCACCAGCAGATCCACGGGAGGCCCCACAGATACGCAGTATTTT
CATSRSTGGPTDTQYF
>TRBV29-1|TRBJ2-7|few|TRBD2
TGCAGCGTTGAAGCGCTAGCGGGAGGGATAGCCTACGAGCAGTACTTC
CSVEALAGGIAYEQYF
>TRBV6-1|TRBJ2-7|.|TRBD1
TGTGCCAGCAGAAAGACAGGGACCTTCTACGAGCAGTACTTC
CASRKTGTFYEQYF
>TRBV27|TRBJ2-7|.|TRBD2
TGTGCCAGCCCAGTGGGAGGGGACGAGCAGTACTTC
CASPVGGDEQYF
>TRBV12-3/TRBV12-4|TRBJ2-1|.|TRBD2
TGTGCCAGCAGTTTAGCGGCTAGCGGGGGTGGTGAGCAGTTCTTC
CASSLAASGGGEQFF
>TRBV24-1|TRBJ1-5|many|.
TGTGCCACCAGTGATTTGCTGGGACAGCCCCAGCATTTT
CATSDLLGQPQHF
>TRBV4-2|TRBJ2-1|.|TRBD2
TGTGCCAGCGGTCTGGCGGGGGGGACTACAACTGAGCAGTTCTTC
CASGLAGGTTTEQFF
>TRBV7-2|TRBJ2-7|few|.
TGTGCCAGCGGTACCCACGAGCAGTACTTC
CASGTHEQYF
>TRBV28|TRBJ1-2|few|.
TGTGCCAGCACCCCGCAGGCTCCCTATGGCTACACCTTC
CASTPQAPYGYTF
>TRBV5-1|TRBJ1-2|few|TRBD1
TGCGCCAGCACCCCGGGACAGGGGCATTATGGCTACACCTTC
CASTPGQGHYGYTF
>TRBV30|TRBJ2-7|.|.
TGTGCCTGGAGTGTACTTGGCCTCTCCTATGAGCAGTACTTC
CAWSVLGLSYEQYF
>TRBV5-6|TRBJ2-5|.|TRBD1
TGTGCCAGCAGCTCCCCCGTCCGGGACAGGGGGCGCGAAGAGACCCAGTACTTC
CASSSPVRDRGREETQYF
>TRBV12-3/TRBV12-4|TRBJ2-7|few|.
TGTGCCAGCAGTTGGCTGGGGGCGGCCTACGAGCAGTACTTC
CASSWLGAAYEQYF
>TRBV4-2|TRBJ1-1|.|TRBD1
TGTGCCAGCAGCCCGGGACAGGGGTCGGGAGCTTTCTTT
CASSPGQGSGAFF
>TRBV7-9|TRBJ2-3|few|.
TGTGCCAGCAGCTTATTACGGGACTCGTCGTTCACAGATACGCAGTATTTT
CASSLLRDSSFTDTQYF
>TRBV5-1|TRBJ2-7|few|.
TGCGCCAGCAGCTTGGACAGGCTTAGCTACGAGCAGTACTTC
CASSLDRLSYEQYF
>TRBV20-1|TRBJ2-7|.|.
TGCAGTGCTAGAGATCCCAGGGGACGCTACGAGCAGTACTTC
CSARDPRGRYEQYF
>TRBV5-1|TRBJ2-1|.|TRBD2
TGCGCCAGCGGGGACCCTAGCGGGAGTTTTAATGAGCAGTTCTTC
CASGDPSGSFNEQFF
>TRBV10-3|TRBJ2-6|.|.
TGTGCCATCAGTGAGTCCGAAGGGGCGGGGGCCAACGTCCTGACTTTC
CAISESEGAGANVLTF
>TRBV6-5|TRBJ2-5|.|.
TGTGCCAGCAGTTACAGTTTAGTAGGGGAGACCCAGTACTTC
CASSYSLVGETQYF
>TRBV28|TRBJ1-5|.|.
TGTGCCAGCAGGGGAAACAATCAGCCCCAGCATTTT
CASRGNNQPQHF
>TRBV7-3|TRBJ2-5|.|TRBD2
TGTGCCAGCAGCTCGGGGGGGGCTAGCGGAGCAACCCAGTACTTC
CASSSGGASGATQYF
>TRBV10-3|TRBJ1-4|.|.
TGTGCCATCAGCGATCGCCCGGGGAATGAAAAACTGTTTTTT
CAISDRPGNEKLFF
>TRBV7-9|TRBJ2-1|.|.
TGTGCCAGCAGCTTGACCGACACGCGCAGGGAGCAGTTCTTC
CASSLTDTRREQFF
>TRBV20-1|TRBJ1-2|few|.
TGCAGTGCTAGAGAGGTCGACAGAGGGCTTAACTATGGCTACACCTTC
CSAREVDRGLNYGYTF
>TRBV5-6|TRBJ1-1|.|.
TGTGCCAGCAGCAACTTCGCGGGGGCGAGGACTGAAGCTTTCTTT
CASSNFAGARTEAFF
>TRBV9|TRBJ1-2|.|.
TGTGCCAGCAGCACCGGACCTAACTATGGCTACACCTTC
CASSTGPNYGYTF
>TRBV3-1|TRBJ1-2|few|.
TGTGCCAGCAGACGTGACTTCGGGGGTGGCTACACCTTC
CASRRDFGGGYTF
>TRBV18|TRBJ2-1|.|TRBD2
TGTGCCAGCTCACAGAAGACTAGCGGGATATCAGGGGAGCAGTTCTTC
CASSQKTSGISGEQFF
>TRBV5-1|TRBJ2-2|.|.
TGCGCCAGCAGCTTGTCGGGTATCAGGGCCCCCGGGGAGCTGTTTTTT
CASSLSGIRAPGELFF
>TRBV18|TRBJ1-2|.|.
TGTGCCAGCTCACAAGCGTCGGGGGATGGTGGCTACACCTTC
CASSQASGDGGYTF
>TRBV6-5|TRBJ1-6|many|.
TGTGCCAGCAGTCGCCTTGATTCACCCCTCCACTTT
CASSRLDSPLHF
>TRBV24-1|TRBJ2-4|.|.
TGTGCCACCCAACGGCAGGGAAGAAGGTTTGTAGCCAAAAACATTCAGTACTTC
CATQRQGRRFVAKNIQYF
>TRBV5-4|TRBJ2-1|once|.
TGTGCCAGCAGCTTGGAGAGGATCGACCGGGGGGCGGTTAATGAGCAGTTCTTC
CASSLERIDRGAVNEQFF
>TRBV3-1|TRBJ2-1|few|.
TGTGCCAGCAGCCAAGATCAGCCCTGGGGCTCCTACAATGAGCAGTTCTTC
CASSQDQPWGSYNEQFF
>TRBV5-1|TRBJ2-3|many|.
TGCGCCAGCAGTCCCGGGGGCTCAGGGACGCAGTATTTT
CASSPGGSGTQYF
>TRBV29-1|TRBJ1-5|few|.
TGCAGCGTTGGGGGACCGTTTAGCAATCAGCCCCAGCATTTT
CSVGGPFSNQPQHF
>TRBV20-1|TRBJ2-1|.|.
TGCAGTGCTAGGGGCCAGCTAAGCTCCTACAATGAGCAGTTCTTC
CSARGQLSSYNEQFF